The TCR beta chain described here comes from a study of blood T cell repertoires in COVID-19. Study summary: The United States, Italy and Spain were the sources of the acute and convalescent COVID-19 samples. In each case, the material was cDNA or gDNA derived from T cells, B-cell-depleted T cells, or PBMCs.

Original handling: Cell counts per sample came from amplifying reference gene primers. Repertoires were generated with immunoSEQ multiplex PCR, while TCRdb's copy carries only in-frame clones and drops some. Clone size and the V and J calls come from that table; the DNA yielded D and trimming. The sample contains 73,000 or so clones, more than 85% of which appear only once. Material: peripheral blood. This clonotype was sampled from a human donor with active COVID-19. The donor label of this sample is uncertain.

The CDR3 is CASSRTSGGQVPRYNEQFF. In DNA, the CDR3 is TGTGCCAGTAGTAGGACTAGCGGGGGACAAGTCCCGCGTTACAATGAGCAGTTCTTC. V gene TRBV19 combines with J gene TRBJ2-1, with 13 bases identical to TRBD2. CDR1 and CDR2 (germline): LNHDA, SQIVND (reference sequence). The CDR3 spans 19 residues. Germline trimming cut 4 bases from V and 4 bases from J; bases unmatched to any gene: 13.